A selection of T cell receptor beta chains follows, all from one sample in a study of patients with pleural tuberculosis. TCRdb reanalysed the reads using MiXCR and keeps one entry per CDR3 protein. The sample has about 29,000 distinct CDR3 sequences, over 15% seen once; the top ten hold roughly 3.4%. Input material: peripheral blood. Receptor source: a human donor with pleural tuberculosis. Both conserved end residues are part of each CDR3. Each record gives: V gene, CDR3 protein.

TRBV4-1,CASSQYKNSPLHF
TRBV28,CASSLRPYGYTF
TRBV7-2,CASSFVAGGGQYNEQFF
TRBV6-1,CASRDRDSRLTEAFF
TRBV7-9,CASSPGWGVRETQYF
TRBV27,CASRDLEGGPGGYTF
TRBV12-3/TRBV12-4,CASSLRVTGELFF
TRBV28,CATPAVVPNTGELFF
TRBV7-2,CASSLVSSQGQPQHF
TRBV30,CACRTKRGQETQYF
TRBV7-6,CASSLVGQGTLYEQYF
TRBV28,CASSLGTGRTGELFF
TRBV28,CASSRETGARPSTDTQYF
TRBV6-1,CASSEFRSKQPQHF
TRBV30,CAWSVGSGKDTQYF
TRBV15,CATSSSTGTTEQFF
TRBV5-1,CASSSGDLIGISPLHF
TRBV7-2,CASSLRGVRNTIYF
TRBV29-1,CSVDGMASGRTFNEQFF
TRBV3-1,CASSRNPGTSGGEKQYF
TRBV20-1,CSARSVIEDTDTQYF
TRBV5-1,CASSLGRTKEYGYTF
TRBV15,CATSRDGQPQHF
TRBV12-3/TRBV12-4,CASSLGSPTNTQHF
TRBV3-1,CASSQEGLAGVGTGELFF
TRBV27,CASSLRGSSYNEQFF
TRBV2,CASGRDGPEAFF
TRBV19,CASSISAGGPADTQYF
TRBV4-1,CASSLRTVSNQPQHF
TRBV27,CASSLSEGLAAVGNEQFF
TRBV12-3/TRBV12-4,CASSFFGFNQPQHF
TRBV2,CASSPRSSGADTQYF
TRBV6-2/TRBV6-3,CASSYSASGSYEQYF
TRBV20-1,CSASIRDRTYGYTF
TRBV6-1,CASSARTGVDEQYF
TRBV20-1,CSARPRSSYNSPLHF
TRBV20-1,CKGGVNTEAFF
TRBV12-3/TRBV12-4,CASTPRRTNTEAFF
TRBV9,CASSGTGYSGNTIYF
TRBV7-8,CTGSLGLQSSYNSPLHF
TRBV16,CASSQSGGFSQPQHF
TRBV6-2/TRBV6-3,CASSPSWTSGMWYF
TRBV6-2/TRBV6-3,CASSYNGQLYEQYF
TRBV28,CASSPSGGKYNEQFF
TRBV29-1,CSVAHSGTEAFF
TRBV5-4,CASSQTGWTEAFF
TRBV4-3,CASSQARGLYEQYF
TRBV27,CASSWIAGDEQFF
TRBV7-2,CASSPGGTGELFF
TRBV6-2/TRBV6-3,CASTPDSFYGYTF
TRBV5-8,CASSRGLVQEQFF
TRBV12-3/TRBV12-4,CAIPRGDLGNTIYF